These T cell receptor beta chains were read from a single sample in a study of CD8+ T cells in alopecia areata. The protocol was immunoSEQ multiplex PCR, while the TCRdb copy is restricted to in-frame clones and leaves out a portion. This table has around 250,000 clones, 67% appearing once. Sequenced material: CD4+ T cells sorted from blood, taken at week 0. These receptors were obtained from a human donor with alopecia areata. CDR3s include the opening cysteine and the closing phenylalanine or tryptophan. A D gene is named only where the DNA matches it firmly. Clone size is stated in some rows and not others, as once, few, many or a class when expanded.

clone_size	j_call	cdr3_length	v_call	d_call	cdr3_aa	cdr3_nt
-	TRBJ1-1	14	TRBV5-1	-	CASSLGTSNTEAFF	TGCGCCAGCAGCTTGGGTACTTCGAACACTGAAGCTTTCTTT
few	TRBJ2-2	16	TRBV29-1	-	CSVTHLGGVNTGELFF	TGCAGCGTTACCCATCTTGGCGGGGTGAACACCGGGGAGCTGTTTTTT
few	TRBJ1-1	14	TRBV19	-	CASSPRPVNTEAFF	TGTGCCAGTAGTCCGAGACCTGTCAACACTGAAGCTTTCTTT
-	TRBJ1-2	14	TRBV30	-	CAWRKGGSNYGYTF	TGTGCCTGGAGAAAAGGGGGATCTAACTATGGCTACACCTTC
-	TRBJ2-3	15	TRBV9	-	CASSVVGSATDTQYF	TGTGCCAGCAGCGTAGTTGGGTCCGCCACAGATACGCAGTATTTT
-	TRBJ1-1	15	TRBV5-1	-	CASSSEPGADTEAFF	TGCGCCAGCAGCTCGGAGCCAGGGGCGGACACTGAAGCTTTCTTT
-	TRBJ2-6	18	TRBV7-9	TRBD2	CASSLGGAGDSGANVLTF	TGTGCCAGCAGCTTAGGAGGTGCGGGAGACTCTGGGGCCAACGTCCTGACTTTC
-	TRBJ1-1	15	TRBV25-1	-	CASIPMGSATTEAFF	TGTGCCAGCATCCCAATGGGGTCGGCGACCACTGAAGCTTTCTTT
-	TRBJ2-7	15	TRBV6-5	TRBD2	CASSPTSGSSYEQYF	TGTGCCAGCAGTCCCACTAGCGGTAGCTCCTACGAGCAGTACTTC
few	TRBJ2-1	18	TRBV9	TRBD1	CASSPIGPGQGNYNEQFF	TGTGCCAGCAGCCCGATCGGTCCGGGACAGGGTAACTACAATGAGCAGTTCTTC
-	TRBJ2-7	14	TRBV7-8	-	CASSKTDAGYEQYF	TGTGCCAGCAGCAAGACAGATGCGGGCTACGAGCAGTACTTC
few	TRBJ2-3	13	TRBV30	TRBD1	CAWRGGGTDTQYF	TGTGCCTGGAGAGGGGGCGGCACAGATACGCAGTATTTT
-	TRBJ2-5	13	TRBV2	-	CASSNRVEETQYF	TGTGCCAGCTCTAACAGGGTTGAAGAGACCCAGTACTTC
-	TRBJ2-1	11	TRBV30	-	CAWIGLLGQFF	TGTGCCTGGATAGGTCTCCTGGGGCAGTTCTTC
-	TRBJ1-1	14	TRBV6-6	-	CASRNRATMGKAFF	TGTGCCAGCAGGAACAGGGCCACCATGGGTAAAGCTTTCTTT
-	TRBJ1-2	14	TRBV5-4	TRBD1	CASSRTGPNYGYTF	TGTGCCAGCAGCAGGACAGGTCCTAACTATGGCTACACCTTC
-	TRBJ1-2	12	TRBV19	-	CASSISGDGYTF	TGTGCCAGTAGTATCTCAGGGGATGGCTACACCTTC
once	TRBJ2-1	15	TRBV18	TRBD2	CASSRGLAGDNEQFF	TGTGCCAGCTCACGGGGACTAGCGGGGGACAATGAGCAGTTCTTC
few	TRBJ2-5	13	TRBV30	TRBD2	CARELAGTETQYF	TGTGCCCGAGAACTAGCGGGGACGGAGACCCAGTACTTC
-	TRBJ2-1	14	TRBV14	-	CASSQELRGNEQFF	TGTGCCAGCAGCCAAGAGCTAAGGGGAAATGAGCAGTTCTTC
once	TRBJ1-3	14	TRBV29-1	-	CSVFTGSSGNTIYF	TGCAGCGTGTTTACAGGGTCCTCTGGAAACACCATATATTTT
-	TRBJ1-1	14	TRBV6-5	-	CASSYSSMGTEAFF	TGTGCCAGCAGTTACTCGTCAATGGGCACTGAAGCTTTCTTT
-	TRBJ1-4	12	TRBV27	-	CASSPSGAKLFF	TGTGCCAGCAGTCCTTCGGGGGCAAAACTGTTTTTT
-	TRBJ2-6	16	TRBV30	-	CAWSALGLSGANVLTF	TGTGCCTGGAGTGCCCTTGGGCTCTCTGGGGCCAACGTCCTGACTTTC
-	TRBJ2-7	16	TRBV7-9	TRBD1	CASSSIDRGTSYEQYF	TGTGCCAGCAGCTCAATCGACAGGGGTACATCCTACGAGCAGTACTTC
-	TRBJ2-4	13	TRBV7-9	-	CASSQDRISGQYF	TGTGCCAGCAGCCAAGACAGAATAAGTGGTCAGTACTTC
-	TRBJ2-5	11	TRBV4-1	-	CASSHESLQYF	TGCGCCAGCAGCCACGAGTCCCTCCAGTACTTC
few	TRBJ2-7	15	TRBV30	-	CAWSVGVWGTYEQYF	TGTGCCTGGAGTGTGGGGGTCTGGGGGACCTACGAGCAGTACTTC
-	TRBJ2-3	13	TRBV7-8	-	CASSPVKGDTQYF	TGTGCCAGCAGCCCGGTAAAGGGGGATACGCAGTATTTT
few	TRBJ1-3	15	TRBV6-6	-	CASSYSGGTGNTIYF	TGTGCCAGCAGTTACTCAGGAGGGACTGGAAACACCATATATTTT
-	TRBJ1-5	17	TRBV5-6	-	CASSLGEGRRGNQPQHF	TGTGCCAGCAGCCTGGGCGAAGGCCGGCGGGGCAATCAGCCCCAGCATTTT
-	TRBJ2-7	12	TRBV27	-	CASSSSSYEQYF	TGTGCCAGCAGTTCGAGCTCCTACGAGCAGTACTTC
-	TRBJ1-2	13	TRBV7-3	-	CASSLSTESGYTF	TGTGCCAGCAGCTTATCGACAGAGTCCGGCTACACCTTC
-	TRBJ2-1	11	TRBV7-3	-	CASSLGSEQFF	TGTGCCAGCAGCTTAGGGTCTGAGCAGTTCTTC
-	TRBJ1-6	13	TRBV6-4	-	CASGQGGNSPLHF	TGTGCCAGCGGTCAGGGAGGCAATTCACCCCTCCACTTT
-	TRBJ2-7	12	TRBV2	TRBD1	CASSRDSYEQYF	TGTGCCAGCTCCCGGGACAGCTACGAGCAGTACTTC
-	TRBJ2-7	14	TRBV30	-	CAWSRRPLSYEQYF	TGTGCCTGGAGTCGCCGGCCACTCTCCTACGAGCAGTACTTC
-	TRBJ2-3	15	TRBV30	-	CAWSPRDSISDTQYF	TGTGCCTGGAGCCCCCGGGACTCCATCTCGGATACGCAGTATTTT
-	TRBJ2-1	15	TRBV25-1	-	CASSRGRVDMDEQFF	TGTGCCAGCAGTCGGGGCAGGGTGGATATGGATGAGCAGTTCTTC
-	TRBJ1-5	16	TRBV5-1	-	CASSLGARTSNQPQHF	TGCGCCAGCAGCTTGGGGGCCAGAACGAGCAATCAGCCCCAGCATTTT
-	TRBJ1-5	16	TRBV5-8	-	CASSPERAYSNQPQHF	TGTGCCAGCAGCCCGGAACGGGCTTATAGCAATCAGCCCCAGCATTTT
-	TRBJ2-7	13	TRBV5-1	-	CASSFERPHEQYF	TGCGCCAGCAGCTTCGAACGTCCACACGAGCAGTACTTC
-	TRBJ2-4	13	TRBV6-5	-	CASSKWGQNIQYF	TGTGCCAGCAGCAAATGGGGACAAAACATTCAGTACTTC
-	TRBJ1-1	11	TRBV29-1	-	CSGARGGEAFF	TGCAGCGGGGCCAGGGGTGGTGAAGCTTTCTTT
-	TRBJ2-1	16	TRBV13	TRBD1	CASSLGTGAPYNEQFF	TGTGCCAGCAGCTTAGGGACAGGGGCCCCCTACAATGAGCAGTTCTTC
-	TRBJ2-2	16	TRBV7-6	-	CASSLVGRGNTGELFF	TGTGCCAGCAGCTTAGTGGGCAGGGGGAACACCGGGGAGCTGTTTTTT
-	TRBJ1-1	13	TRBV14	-	CASSRGWNTEAFF	TGTGCCAGCAGCAGGGGATGGAACACTGAAGCTTTCTTT
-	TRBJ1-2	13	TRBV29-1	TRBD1	CSDPGDRGFGYTF	TGCAGCGATCCTGGGGACAGGGGCTTCGGCTACACCTTC
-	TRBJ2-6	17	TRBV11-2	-	CASSLDRSFSGANVLTF	TGTGCCAGCAGCTTAGACAGAAGCTTCTCTGGGGCCAACGTCCTGACTTTC
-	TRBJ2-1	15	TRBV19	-	CASSGGGPSYNEQFF	TGTGCCAGTAGTGGTGGGGGGCCCTCCTACAATGAGCAGTTCTTC
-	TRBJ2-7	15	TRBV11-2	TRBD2	CASSSLAGGAYEQYF	TGTGCCAGCAGCTCCTTAGCGGGGGGTGCCTACGAGCAGTACTTC
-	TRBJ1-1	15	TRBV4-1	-	CASSHSRHMNTEAFF	TGCGCCAGCAGCCACAGTAGGCATATGAACACTGAAGCTTTCTTT
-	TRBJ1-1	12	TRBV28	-	CASSSFTRGAFF	TGTGCCAGCAGTTCCTTTACTCGTGGAGCTTTCTTT
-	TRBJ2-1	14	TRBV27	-	CASADGGPYNEQFF	TGTGCCAGCGCCGACGGGGGGCCCTACAATGAGCAGTTCTTC
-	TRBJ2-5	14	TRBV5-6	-	CASSIDRKQETQYF	TGTGCCAGCAGCATTGACAGGAAACAAGAGACCCAGTACTTC
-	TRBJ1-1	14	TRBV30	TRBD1	CAWSVGTGYTEAFF	TGTGCCTGGAGTGTAGGGACAGGGTACACTGAAGCTTTCTTT
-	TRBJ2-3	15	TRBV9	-	CASSPAGSQADTQYF	TGTGCCAGCAGCCCAGCCGGGTCTCAGGCAGATACGCAGTATTTT
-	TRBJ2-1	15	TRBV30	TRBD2	CAWSVRLAGDNEQFF	TGTGCCTGGAGTGTAAGACTAGCGGGGGACAATGAGCAGTTCTTC
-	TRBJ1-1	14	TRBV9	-	CASSVDPLNTEAFF	TGTGCCAGCAGCGTAGACCCGTTGAACACTGAAGCTTTCTTT
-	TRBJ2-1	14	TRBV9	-	CASSGTGSGDEQFF	TGTGCCAGCAGCGGAACAGGGTCGGGGGATGAGCAGTTCTTC